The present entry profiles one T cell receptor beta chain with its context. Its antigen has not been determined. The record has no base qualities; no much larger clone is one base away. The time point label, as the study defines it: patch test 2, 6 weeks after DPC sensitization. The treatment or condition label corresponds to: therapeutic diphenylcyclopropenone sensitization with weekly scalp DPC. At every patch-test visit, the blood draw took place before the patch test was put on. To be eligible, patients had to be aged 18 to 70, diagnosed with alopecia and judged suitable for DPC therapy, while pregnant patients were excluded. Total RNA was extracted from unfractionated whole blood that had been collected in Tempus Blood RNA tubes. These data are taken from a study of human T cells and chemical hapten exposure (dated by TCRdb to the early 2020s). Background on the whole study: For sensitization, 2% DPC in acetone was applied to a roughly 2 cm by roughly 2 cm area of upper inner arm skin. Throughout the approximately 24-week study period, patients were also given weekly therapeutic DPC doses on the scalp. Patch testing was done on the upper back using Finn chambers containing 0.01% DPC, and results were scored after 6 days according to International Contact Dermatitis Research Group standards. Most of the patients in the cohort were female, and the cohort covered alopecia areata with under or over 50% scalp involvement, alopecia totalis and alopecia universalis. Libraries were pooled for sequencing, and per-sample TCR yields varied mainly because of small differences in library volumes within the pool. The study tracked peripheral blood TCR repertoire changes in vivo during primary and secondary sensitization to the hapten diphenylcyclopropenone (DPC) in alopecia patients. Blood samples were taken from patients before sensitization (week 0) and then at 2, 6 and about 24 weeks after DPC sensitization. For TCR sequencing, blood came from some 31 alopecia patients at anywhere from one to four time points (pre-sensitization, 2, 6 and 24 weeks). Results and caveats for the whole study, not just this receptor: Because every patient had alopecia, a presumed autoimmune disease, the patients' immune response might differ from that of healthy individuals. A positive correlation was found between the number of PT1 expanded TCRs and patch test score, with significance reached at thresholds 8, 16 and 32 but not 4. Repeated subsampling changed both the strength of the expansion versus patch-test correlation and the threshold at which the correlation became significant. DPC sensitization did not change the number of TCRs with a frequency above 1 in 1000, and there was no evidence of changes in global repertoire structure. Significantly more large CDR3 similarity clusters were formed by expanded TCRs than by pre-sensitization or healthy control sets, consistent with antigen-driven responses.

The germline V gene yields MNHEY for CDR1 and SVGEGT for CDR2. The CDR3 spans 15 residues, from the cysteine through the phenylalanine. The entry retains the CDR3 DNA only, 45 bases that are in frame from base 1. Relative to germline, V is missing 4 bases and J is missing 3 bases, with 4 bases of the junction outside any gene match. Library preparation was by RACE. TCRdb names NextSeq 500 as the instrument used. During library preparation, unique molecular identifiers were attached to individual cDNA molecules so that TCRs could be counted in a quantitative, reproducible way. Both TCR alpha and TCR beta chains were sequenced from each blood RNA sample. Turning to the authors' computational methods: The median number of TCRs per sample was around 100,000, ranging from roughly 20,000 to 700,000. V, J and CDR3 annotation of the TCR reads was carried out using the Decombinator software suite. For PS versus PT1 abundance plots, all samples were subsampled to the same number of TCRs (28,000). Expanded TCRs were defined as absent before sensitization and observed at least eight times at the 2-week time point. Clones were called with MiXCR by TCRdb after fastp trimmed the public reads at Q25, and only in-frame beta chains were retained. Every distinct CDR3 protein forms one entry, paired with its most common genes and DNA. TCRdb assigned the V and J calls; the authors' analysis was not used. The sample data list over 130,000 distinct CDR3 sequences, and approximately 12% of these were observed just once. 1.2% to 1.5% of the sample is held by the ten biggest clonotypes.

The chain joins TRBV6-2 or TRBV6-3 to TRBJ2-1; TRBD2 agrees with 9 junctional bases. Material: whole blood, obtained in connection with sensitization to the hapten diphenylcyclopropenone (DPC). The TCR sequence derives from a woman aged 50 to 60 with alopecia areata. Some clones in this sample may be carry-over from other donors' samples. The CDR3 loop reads CASSLLAGLYNEQFF. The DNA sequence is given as TGTGCCAGCAGTTTGCTAGCGGGGCTCTACAATGAGCAGTTCTTC.